The 29 T cell receptor beta chains below come from one sample, sequenced in a study of cytomegalovirus exposure and HLA in healthy donors. Only in-frame clones appear in the TCRdb table, and some are missing; sequencing was by immunoSEQ multiplex PCR. The table has some 170,000 clones, more than 70% seen once. Sequenced: PBMCs. The receptors here all came from a man aged 30 to 39 in good health and CMV-seropositive.

The chain is built from TRBV28 and TRBJ1-2; 10 nucleotides match TRBD1. CDR1 is MDHEN, CDR2 SYDVKM, per germline. With V trimmed by 5 bases and J by 2 bases, 5 bases remained unmatched. CDR3 size: 15 residues. The CDR3 spells CASSQPGQGNYGYTF. The CDR3 nucleotides read TGTGCCAGCAGTCAACCGGGACAGGGGAACTATGGCTACACCTTC.

This clone was seen a few times. The chain couples TRBV30 to TRBJ1-5; D gene unclear. This CDR3 has 16 residues. V lost 3 bases and J 2 bases, leaving 17 bases between the germline ends. CDR1 is GTSNPN, CDR2 SVGIG, per germline (reference sequence). Here the CDR3 DNA reads TGTGCCTGGAGCCTTTTCGGGGTAAAGGGCAATCAGCCCCAGCATTTT. Its protein product is CAWSLFGVKGNQPQHF. The whole variable domain, filled in from reference TRBV30 and TRBJ1-5, reads SQTIHQWPATLVQPVGSPLSLECTVEGTSNPNLYWYRQAAGRGLQLLFYSVGIGQISSEVPQNLSASRPQDRQFILSSKKLLLSDSGFYLCAWSLFGVKGNQPQHFGDGTRLSIL.

This chain uses TRBV5-1 with TRBJ1-6; TRBD1 aligns across 9 bases. Germline V gene sequence: CDR1 SGHRS, CDR2 YFSETQ. V lost 6 bases and J lost 9; bases outside the gene matches: 10. This CDR3 spans 15 amino acids. CDR3 DNA: TGCGCCAGCACTCCGGACAGGGGATCGGGTTCACCCCTCCACTTT. This translates into CASTPDRGSGSPLHF.

The chain joins TRBV2 to TRBJ2-5; D possibly corresponds to TRBD2 (6 bases). The germline gives CDR1 SNHLY, CDR2 FYNNEI. This CDR3 is 13 amino acids long. V lost 8 bases to trimming and J lost 3 bases, with 13 bases between them. CDR3 bases: TGTGCCAGCTCCCGACTAGAGGAAGAGACCCAGTACTTC. As protein: CASSRLEEETQYF.

The sample holds one count of this clone. This chain links TRBV7-2 with TRBJ1-2; a weak D match, TRBD1 (6 bases). V was cut by 0 bases and J by 4 bases, with 9 bases left in between. The CDR3 has 14 residues. Germline lookup yields CDR1 SGHTA and CDR2 FQGNSA. CDR3 sequence: CASSLAGGPYGYTF. The CDR3 DNA sequence: TGTGCCAGCAGCTTAGCCGGGGGGCCCTATGGCTACACCTTC.

The chain uses TRBV5-4 and TRBJ1-1, with a weak D call TRBD1 (5 bases). Germline CDR1 is SGHNT and CDR2 is YYREEE (reference sequence). The CDR3 has 15 residues. Trimming shortened V by 4 bases and J by 0 bases, and 13 bases separated the two germline ends. The CDR3 loop reads CASSTKQGLNTEAFF. As DNA, the CDR3 is TGTGCCAGCAGCACAAAGCAGGGCCTGAACACTGAAGCTTTCTTT.

This clone has a handful of counts. The V and J genes are TRBV5-1 and TRBJ2-2, with TRBD1 matching 9 bases. The CDR3 sequence is 15 residues long. The trim removed 3 bases at V and 5 bases at J, leaving 5 bases unmatched. Germline assignment: CDR1 SGHRS and CDR2 YFSETQ. This CDR3 is CASSWGTGRTGELFF. In DNA, the CDR3 is TGCGCCAGCAGCTGGGGGACAGGGAGAACCGGGGAGCTGTTTTTT.

This clone was recorded once. The rearrangement links TRBV5-1 to TRBJ2-5; 7 bases fit TRBD1. The CDR3 covers 16 residues. V was clipped by 3 bases and J by 4 bases; unmatched bases: 12. CDR1 and CDR2 from the germline V gene are SGHRS and YFSETQ. This CDR3 is CASSWPQTGYRETQYF. As DNA, the CDR3 is TGCGCCAGCAGCTGGCCCCAGACAGGGTATCGAGAGACCCAGTACTTC. Full variable domain (rest looked up from reference TRBV5-1 and TRBJ2-5): KAGVTQTPRYLIKTRGQQVTLSCSPISGHRSVSWYQQTPGQGLQFLFEYFSETQRNKGNFPGRFSGRQFSNSRSEMNVSTLELGDSALYLCASSWPQTGYRETQYFGPGTRLLVL.

In this sample, this clone turned up a few times. The V call is TRBV10-3, the J call TRBJ1-2, with 7 bases that match TRBD1. Germline values: CDR1 ENHRY, CDR2 SYGVKD. The V and J ends lost 10 bases and 2 bases, in that order; junction bases with no gene match: 4. This CDR3 spans 12 amino acids. The CDR3 DNA reads TGTGCCACTACGGGACAGAACTATGGCTACACCTTC. Amino acid sequence: CATTGQNYGYTF.

In this sample, this clone turned up once. The chain joins TRBV11-2 to TRBJ2-7; possibly TRBD1 for D (6 bases). The CDR3 extends over 15 amino acids. Germline V gene lookup returns CDR1 SGHAT and CDR2 FQNNGV. The V end lost 6 bases, the J end lost 3 bases, and 18 bases lay between the germline ends. CDR3 residues: CASRPTGSRYYEQYF. For the CDR3, the DNA is TGTGCCAGCAGACCTACAGGGTCCCGCTACTACGAGCAGTACTTC.

V and J are TRBV7-9 and TRBJ2-7, with TRBD1 identical over 9 bases. The CDR3 is 13 residues long. J gave up 5 bases and V 5 bases, and 4 bases lay outside the gene matches. Germline CDR1 and CDR2: SEHNR and FQNEAQ (reference sequence). The CDR3 DNA reads as TGTGCCAGCAGCCTCGGACAGGGGAACGAGCAGTACTTC. Its protein is CASSLGQGNEQYF.

This clone was seen ten or more times. The V and J genes are TRBV5-8 and TRBJ1-2; D unclear. CDR3 size: 16 residues. Germline V gene sequence: CDR1 SGHTS, CDR2 YDEGEE. V was cut by 0 bases and J by 2 bases, with 14 bases left in between. CDR3 coding DNA: TGTGCCAGCAGCTTGGCTGACGGACTAATAAACTATGGCTACACCTTC. Encoded protein: CASSLADGLINYGYTF.

The rearrangement links TRBV27 to TRBJ2-1; perhaps TRBD2 as D (6 bases). The germline gives CDR1 MNHEY, CDR2 SMNVEV (reference sequence). The CDR3 sequence is 15 residues long. The germline V and J ends were trimmed by 0 bases and 5 bases, with 11 bases remaining between them. The CDR3 is CASSLSGGWNNEQFF. CDR3 coding DNA: TGTGCCAGCAGTTTATCGGGGGGTTGGAACAATGAGCAGTTCTTC.

The J gene is TRBJ2-3, the V gene TRBV19; 9 bases are shared with TRBD1. Trimming took 5 bases from V and 2 from J; bases not matched to a gene: 8. Looked up from germline, CDR1 is LNHDA and CDR2 is SQIVND (reference sequence). The CDR3 covers 16 residues. The CDR3 here is CASSPHRDRDTDTQYF. The DNA of the CDR3 is TGTGCCAGTAGTCCCCACCGGGACAGGGACACAGATACGCAGTATTTT.

This clone was recorded only once. The rearrangement links TRBV6-5 to TRBJ2-3; 7 bases are shared with TRBD1. The trim removed 6 bases at V and 2 bases at J, leaving 11 bases unmatched. Germline V gene sequence: CDR1 MNHEY, CDR2 SVGAGI. The CDR3 runs to 16 residues. This CDR3 reads CASSYTGTDFTDTQYF. For the CDR3, the DNA is TGTGCCAGCAGCTACACCGGGACAGATTTCACAGATACGCAGTATTTT.

J is TRBJ2-7 and V is TRBV9; 9 bases fit TRBD1. The germline V gene encodes CDR1 SGDLS and CDR2 YYNGEE. This CDR3 comprises 13 residues. V lost 3 bases and J lost 5; bases outside the gene matches: 3. CDR3 sequence (DNA): TGTGCCAGCAGCGACGGGACAGGGAACGAGCAGTACTTC. It yields the protein CASSDGTGNEQYF.

The chain carries TRBV19 and TRBJ1-2; D perhaps matches TRBD1 (6 bases). CDR1 is LNHDA, CDR2 SQIVND, per germline (reference sequence). Deletions cut 6 bases from V and 4 bases from J, with 21 bases between. The CDR3 is 16 residues long. The CDR3 coding sequence is TGTGCCAGTAGGCAACTCCGGGACATTTCTTCCTATGGCTACACCTTC. This sequence encodes CASRQLRDISSYGYTF.

The rearrangement uses TRBV6-5 and TRBJ1-5; 7 nucleotides agree with TRBD1. J lost 4 bases, V lost 6 bases, and 9 bases had no gene match. CDR1 is MNHEY, CDR2 SVGAGI, per germline. The CDR3 has 15 amino acids. CDR3 in amino acids: CASSPTGVANQPQHF. The CDR3 DNA reads as TGTGCCAGCAGCCCCACAGGGGTGGCGAATCAGCCCCAGCATTTT.

The chain employs TRBV7-9 and TRBJ1-2; 8 bases agree with TRBD1. The CDR3 consists of 14 residues. V was clipped by 1 base and J by 7 bases; unmatched bases: 5. From germline, CDR1 is SEHNR and CDR2 FQNEAQ (reference sequence). For the CDR3, the DNA is TGTGCCAGCAGCTTAGGGACAGGGTTTGGTGGCTACACCTTC. Translation gives CASSLGTGFGGYTF.

The gene calls are TRBV9 and TRBJ2-7; 8 bases align to TRBD1. Trimming cost V 4 bases and J 9 bases; bases outside gene matches: 9. The CDR3 consists of 13 residues. The germline gives CDR1 SGDLS, CDR2 YYNGEE. CDR3 sequence (DNA): TGTGCCAGCAGCCCCATAGACGGACAGGGGCAGTACTTC. Encoded protein: CASSPIDGQGQYF.

CDR3 coding DNA: TGTGCCAGTAGTAACACAGGGAACACTGAAGCTTTCTTT. Its translation is CASSNTGNTEAFF. This sequence joins TRBV19 and TRBJ1-1; tentatively, D is TRBD1 (5 bases). Germline CDR1 and CDR2: LNHDA and SQIVND (reference sequence). The CDR3 is 13 residues long. Trimming cost V 4 bases and J 1 base, with 7 bases left between them.

The chain joins TRBV10-3 to TRBJ1-5; D gene unclear. The germline V and J ends were trimmed by 5 bases and 5 bases, with 13 bases remaining between them. This CDR3 is 14 amino acids long. The germline gives CDR1 ENHRY, CDR2 SYGVKD. The CDR3 spells CAISHPGVHQPQHF. The CDR3 DNA reads as TGTGCCATCAGTCACCCGGGAGTGCATCAGCCCCAGCATTTT.

The chain uses TRBV2 and TRBJ2-7; 7 bases fit TRBD1. CDR1 is SNHLY, CDR2 FYNNEI, per germline. Trimming at V came to 6 bases and at J to 1 base, leaving 9 bases not matched to a gene. The CDR3 is 15 residues long. The DNA of the CDR3 is TGTGCCAGCAGACCGAACAGGGGATTATCCTACGAGCAGTACTTC. Amino acids: CASRPNRGLSYEQYF.

The V and J genes are TRBV11-2 and TRBJ1-2, with D perhaps TRBD1 (5 bases). The germline V gene has CDR1 SGHAT and CDR2 FQNNGV. The CDR3 is made up of 14 amino acids. Trimming pared 3 bases from V and 7 bases from J, leaving 15 bases between. The CDR3 region has the DNA TGTGCCAGCAGCTTCCCGGGGGTGAGTGGTGGCTACACCTTC. Encoded protein: CASSFPGVSGGYTF.

V gene TRBV19 combines with J gene TRBJ2-7, with a possible D match to TRBD1 (6 bases). There are 13 residues in the CDR3. The germline gives CDR1 LNHDA, CDR2 SQIVND (reference sequence). Trimming took off 1 base at V and 5 bases at J, with 9 bases between the two ends. The DNA of the CDR3 is TGTGCCAGTAGTATAGTCCACAGGGACGAGCAGTACTTC. It translates to CASSIVHRDEQYF.

This chain connects TRBV7-3 to TRBJ2-6; no definite D call. The CDR3 is 16 amino acids. The V gene's germline CDR1 is SGHTA and CDR2 FQGTGA. The V gene lost 5 bases and the J gene lost 0 bases, with 11 bases spanning the gap. The CDR3 DNA follows: TGTGCCAGCAGCCCGCCGGGTTTCTCTGGGGCCAACGTCCTGACTTTC. Amino acids: CASSPPGFSGANVLTF.

The chain has TRBV5-6 and TRBJ2-1; D is undetermined. V was trimmed by 2 bases and J by 5 bases, leaving 5 bases between them. CDR1 SGHDT and CDR2 YYEEEE come from the germline V gene. The CDR3 spans 12 residues. CDR3 protein: CASSFQDNEQFF. Written as DNA, the CDR3 is TGTGCCAGCAGCTTCCAGGACAATGAGCAGTTCTTC. Drawing the rest from reference TRBV5-6 and TRBJ2-1, the complete variable domain is DAGVTQSPTHLIKTRGQQVTLRCSPKSGHDTVSWYQQALGQGPQFIFQYYEEEERQRGNFPDRFSGHQFPNYSSELNVNALLLGDSALYLCASSFQDNEQFFGPGTRLTVL.

Regarding this clone: Other DNA sequences in this specimen translate into the identical CDR3. The chain links TRBV6-4 to TRBJ2-2; D is ambiguous. CDR1 is MRHNA, CDR2 SNTAGT, per germline. CDR3 length equals 13 residues. The ends were cut back, 0 bases at V and 6 bases at J, with 5 bases in the middle. The CDR3 DNA reads TGTGCCAGCAGTGACTCCAGTTCCGGGGAGCTGTTTTTT. Residues: CASSDSSSGELFF.

The rearrangement joins TRBV19 to TRBJ2-1, with 9 positions matching TRBD2. The trim removed 1 base at V and 0 bases at J, leaving 10 bases unmatched. CDR3 size: 19 residues. Germline CDR1 reads LNHDA; CDR2 reads SQIVND (reference sequence). The CDR3 loop reads CASSIGLAAPGSSYNEQFF. The CDR3 bases are TGTGCCAGTAGTATAGGACTAGCGGCCCCAGGGAGCTCCTACAATGAGCAGTTCTTC. The full variable domain, rest sourced from reference TRBV19 and TRBJ2-1, is DGGITQSPKYLFRKEGQNVTLSCEQNLNHDAMYWYRQDPGQGLRLIYYSQIVNDFQKGDIAEGYSVSREKKESFPLTVTSAQKNPTAFYLCASSIGLAAPGSSYNEQFFGPGTRLTVL.